The source of this T cell receptor beta chain is a study of CD8 T cells in ankylosing spondylitis. Study findings and constraints: Past research had described some motif variants in reactive arthritis synovial fluid and blood. The study looked at matched synovial fluid samples from ankylosing spondylitis patients. Disease-linked clones were reported to be significantly enriched there. What seemed typical of ankylosing spondylitis blood was a TCR beta motif built from several highly homologous variants.

Trimming stripped 3 bases from V and 1 base from J, with 9 bases between. The CDR3 extends over 14 amino acids. Regarding this clonotype: Antigen unknown.

Quantitative 5'-RACE was performed with molecular barcodes, and it yielded the TCR beta libraries. Each CDR3 protein gets one entry after TCRdb re-called the 5' RACE reads with MiXCR. The sample includes 470,000 or so distinct CDR3 sequences, roughly 26% of them seen just once. The gene calls are TRBV12-3 or TRBV12-4 and TRBJ1-1; tentatively, D is TRBD1 (5 bases). The sequencing input was blood, either unsorted or a sorted T cell fraction (not recorded which). This TCR came from a male donor with ankylosing spondylitis. Here the CDR3 DNA reads TGTGCCAGCAGTTTCGGAGGGACGAACACTGAAGCTTTCTTT. It encodes CASSFGGTNTEAFF.